This T cell receptor (beta chain) was identified in a study of control samples from healthy donors and cancer patients. Only in-frame clones appear in the TCRdb table, and some are missing; sequencing was by immunoSEQ multiplex PCR. The sample carries approximately 97,000 clones, about 90% recorded once. The CDR3 runs 14 residues. The germline V gene has CDR1 SNHLY and CDR2 FYNNEI. V trimming: 2 bases; J trimming: 8 bases; junction bases outside the gene matches: 4. This clonotype originated in a woman aged 18-29 years in good health. The chain joins TRBV2 to TRBJ1-4, with 8 bases aligning to TRBD1. Input material: blood. For the CDR3, the DNA is TGTGCCAGCAGTGAACGCAGGGGGCTCGAAAAACTGTTTTTT. Its protein is CASSERRGLEKLFF.